This TCR beta chain was obtained from a study of T-cell reconstitution after alpha-beta-depleted transplantation in children. Broader study findings: Reportedly, only several hundred clones from non-depleted graft cells drove alpha-beta T-cell counts at about two months. Fresh T-cell production supplied most of the T-cell counts and diversity seen one year after transplant. From surviving recipient T cells and thymic progenitors came the high day-60 TCRbeta diversity observed in some patients.

Unique molecular identifiers were built into the TCRbeta library. In TCRdb, the PCR reads were re-called with MiXCR into one record per CDR3 protein. Here the sample spans 45,000 to 50,000 distinct CDR3 sequences, around half being singletons. To note about this clonotype: Its antigen is as yet unknown.

Sample: peripheral blood, taken before TCRalphabeta/CD19-depleted stem cell transplant. The TCR originated in a boy under two years old with SCID, due to receive a stem cell transplant.

CDR3 DNA: TGCAGCGTTGATTGGGCAGAGAACACTGAAGCTTTCTTT. As protein: CSVDWAENTEAFF. This chain links TRBV29-1 with TRBJ1-1; D call uncertain. The CDR3 consists of 13 residues. Trimming removed 3 bases from V and 1 base from J, with 9 bases in between. Germline V gives CDR1 SQVTM, CDR2 ANQGSEA.